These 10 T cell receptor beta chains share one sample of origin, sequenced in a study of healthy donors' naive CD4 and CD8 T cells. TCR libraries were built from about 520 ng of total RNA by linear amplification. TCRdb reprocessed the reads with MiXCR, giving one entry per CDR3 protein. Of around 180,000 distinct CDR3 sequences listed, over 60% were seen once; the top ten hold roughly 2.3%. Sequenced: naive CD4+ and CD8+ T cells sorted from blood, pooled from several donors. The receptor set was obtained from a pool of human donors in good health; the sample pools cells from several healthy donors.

CDR3 DNA sequence: TGCGCCAGCAGTGAGTCCGGGCAAAGCTCTGGAAACACCATATATTTT. Translation gives CASSESGQSSGNTIYF. The chain uses TRBV10-2 and TRBJ1-3, with D unresolved. This CDR3 is built from 16 residues. Trimming took 0 bases from V and 0 from J, leaving 9 bases between them. CDR1 WSHSY and CDR2 SAAADI come from the germline V gene.

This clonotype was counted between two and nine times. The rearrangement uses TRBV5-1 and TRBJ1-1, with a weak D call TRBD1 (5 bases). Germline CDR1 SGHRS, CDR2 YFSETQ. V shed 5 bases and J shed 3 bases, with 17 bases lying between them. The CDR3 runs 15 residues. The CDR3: CASRNLRDGDTEAFF. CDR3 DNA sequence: TGCGCCAGCAGGAACCTCAGGGATGGGGACACTGAAGCTTTCTTT.

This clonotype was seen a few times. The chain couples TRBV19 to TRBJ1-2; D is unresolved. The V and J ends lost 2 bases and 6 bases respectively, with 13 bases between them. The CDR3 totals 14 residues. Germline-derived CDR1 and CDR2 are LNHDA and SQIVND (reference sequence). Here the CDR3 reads CASSIWAGRNGYTF. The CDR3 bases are TGTGCCAGTAGTATATGGGCAGGACGAAATGGCTACACCTTC.

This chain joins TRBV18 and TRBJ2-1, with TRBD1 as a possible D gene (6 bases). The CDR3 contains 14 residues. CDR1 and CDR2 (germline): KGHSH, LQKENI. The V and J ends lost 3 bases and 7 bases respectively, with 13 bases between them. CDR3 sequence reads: CASSPSQGWNEQFF. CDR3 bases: TGTGCCAGCTCACCTTCCCAGGGGTGGAATGAGCAGTTCTTC.

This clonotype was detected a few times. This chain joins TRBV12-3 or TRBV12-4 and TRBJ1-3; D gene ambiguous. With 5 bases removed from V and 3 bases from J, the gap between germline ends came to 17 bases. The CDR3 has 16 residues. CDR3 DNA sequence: TGTGCCAGCAGTGTCCGCACGACTAGAGATGGAAACACCATATATTTT. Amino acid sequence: CASSVRTTRDGNTIYF.

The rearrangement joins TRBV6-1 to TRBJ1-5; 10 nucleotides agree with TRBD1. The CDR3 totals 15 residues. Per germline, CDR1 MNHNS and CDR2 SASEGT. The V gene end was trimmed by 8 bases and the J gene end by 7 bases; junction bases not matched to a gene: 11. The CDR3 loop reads CASAGDRGRRQPQHF. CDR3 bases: TGTGCCAGCGCAGGGGACAGGGGACGTCGCCAGCCCCAGCATTTT.

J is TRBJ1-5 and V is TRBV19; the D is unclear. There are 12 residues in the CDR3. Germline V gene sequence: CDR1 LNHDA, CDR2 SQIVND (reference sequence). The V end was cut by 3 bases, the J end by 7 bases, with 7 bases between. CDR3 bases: TGTGCCAGTAGTATGAGGATGCAGCCCCAGCATTTT. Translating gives CASSMRMQPQHF.

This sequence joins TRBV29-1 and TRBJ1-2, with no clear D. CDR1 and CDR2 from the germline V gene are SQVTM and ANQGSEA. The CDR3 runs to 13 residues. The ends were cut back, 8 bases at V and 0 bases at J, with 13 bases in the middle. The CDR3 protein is CSTERATNYGYTF. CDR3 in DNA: TGCAGCACGGAACGCGCAACTAACTATGGCTACACCTTC.

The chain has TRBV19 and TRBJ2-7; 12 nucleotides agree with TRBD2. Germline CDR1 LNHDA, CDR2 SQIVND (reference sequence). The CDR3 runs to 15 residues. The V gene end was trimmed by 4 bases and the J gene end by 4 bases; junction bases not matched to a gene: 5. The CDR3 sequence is CASSTGTSGLYEQYF. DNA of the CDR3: TGTGCCAGTAGTACTGGGACTAGCGGGTTATACGAGCAGTACTTC.

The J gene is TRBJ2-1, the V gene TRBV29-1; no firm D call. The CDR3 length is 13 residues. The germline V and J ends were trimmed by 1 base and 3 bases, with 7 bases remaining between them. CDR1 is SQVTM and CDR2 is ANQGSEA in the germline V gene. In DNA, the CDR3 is TGCAGCGTTGAAGTGACCGTCTACAATGAGCAGTTCTTC. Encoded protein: CSVEVTVYNEQFF.